This TCR beta chain was identified in a study of graft-versus-host responses after intestinal transplantation. Study information: Recipients uniformly received anti-thymocyte globulin induction, followed by tacrolimus and steroids for 3 to 4 years.

In regard to this clone: Its antigen is as yet unknown.

The repertoire was sequenced with immunoSEQ multiplex PCR; TCRdb's copy has only in-frame clones and lacks some. The table records about 13,000 clones, 84% of them present only once. Study conclusions and caveats: Early after transplant, HvG clones declined as circulating GvH clones peaked. Recipient marrow held GvH clones, some first seen in ileum or blood.

Sequenced material: PBMCs, taken after intestinal transplantation. The sequence was obtained from a human patient who received an intestinal transplant, so some T cells may come from the graft donor.

DNA of the CDR3: TGCGCCAGCAGGCAAGCGGGAGAGGGCATTCAGTACTTC. This encodes CASRQAGEGIQYF. V is TRBV5-1 and J is TRBJ2-4; 8 nucleotides match TRBD2. Germline CDR1 is SGHRS and CDR2 is YFSETQ. V gave up 5 bases and J gave up 9 bases; unmatched junction bases: 7. The CDR3 covers 13 residues.